This passage covers 30 T cell receptor beta chains from one sample sequenced in a study of blood T cell repertoires in COVID-19. Method: immunoSEQ multiplex PCR; TCRdb's copy keeps in-frame clones and lacks some. Of roughly 410,000 clones in the sample, 89% are singletons; the top ten hold 0.95% to 1.5%. The sample consisted of peripheral blood. The receptors were sampled from a man between 40 and 49 years old with acute or convalescent COVID-19.

V is TRBV5-1 and J is TRBJ1-3, with D possibly matching TRBD1 (6 bases). This CDR3 spans 17 amino acids. V was shortened by 0 bases and J by 4 bases, with 17 bases between the two germline ends. The V gene's germline CDR1 is SGHRS and CDR2 YFSETQ. This chain's CDR3 is CASSLVDSHLSGNTIYF. In nucleotides, the CDR3 is TGCGCCAGCAGCTTGGTGGACAGCCATTTGTCCGGAAACACCATATATTTT.

A single count supports this clone. The V gene is TRBV28, the J gene TRBJ1-5; D is perhaps TRBD1 (6 bases). Trimming stripped 1 base from V and 5 bases from J, with 9 bases between. CDR1 MDHEN and CDR2 SYDVKM come from the germline V gene. This CDR3 comprises 14 residues. CDR3 coding DNA: TGTGCCAGCAGTTTATTACAGGGAGATCAGCCCCAGCATTTT. Amino acid sequence: CASSLLQGDQPQHF.

As concerns this clone: Other DNA sequences within the sample encode an identical CDR3. This rearrangement joins TRBV6-5 to TRBJ2-3; tentative D call: TRBD2 (6 bases). CDR3 length equals 14 residues. V dropped 2 bases and J dropped 6 bases, with 12 bases sitting between them. Per germline, CDR1 MNHEY and CDR2 SVGAGI. CDR3 residues: CASSYPGGTDTQYF. The CDR3 DNA reads TGTGCCAGCAGTTACCCCGGGGGTACGGATACGCAGTATTTT.

The CDR3 DNA is TGTGCCAGCAGCTTAGGTGCAGGGGGTCAGAGAAACAATGAGCAGTTCTTC. Protein product: CASSLGAGGQRNNEQFF. V usage is TRBV7-6 and J usage is TRBJ2-1; 7 positions match TRBD1. This CDR3 contains 17 residues. CDR1 is SGHVS, CDR2 FNYEAQ, per germline. After removal of 1 base from V and 5 bases from J, the junction contained 11 bases not matched to a gene.

The CDR3 loop reads CASSTTPGQGLWNTEAFF. DNA for the CDR3: TGTGCCAGTAGTACCACACCGGGACAGGGCTTATGGAACACTGAAGCTTTCTTT. The rearrangement joins TRBV19 to TRBJ1-1, with 9 bases aligning to TRBD1. Germline lookup yields CDR1 LNHDA and CDR2 SQIVND (reference sequence). The CDR3 consists of 18 residues. J lost 1 base, V lost 4 bases, and 13 bases had no gene match.

The chain recombines TRBV19 with TRBJ1-5, with TRBD1 matching 8 bases. The CDR3 has 14 amino acids. The trim removed 3 bases at V and 6 bases at J, leaving 4 bases unmatched. Germline V gives CDR1 LNHDA, CDR2 SQIVND (reference sequence). The DNA of the CDR3 is TGTGCCAGTAGTATGGAGGACAGGGCTCAGCCCCAGCATTTT. Translated: CASSMEDRAQPQHF. Supplemented by reference TRBV19 and TRBJ1-5, the full variable domain reads DGGITQSPKYLFRKEGQNVTLSCEQNLNHDAMYWYRQDPGQGLRLIYYSQIVNDFQKGDIAEGYSVSREKKESFPLTVTSAQKNPTAFYLCASSMEDRAQPQHFGDGTRLSIL.

The rearrangement links TRBV21-1 to TRBJ2-2; the DNA was not compared with TRBD1, the D call given in the table. TRBV21-1 is assigned pseudogene status. The CDR3 runs 14 residues. The CDR3: CASSKGTGVGELFF. The CDR3 nucleotides are TGTGCCAGCAGCAAGGGGACAGGGGTCGGGGAGCTGTTTTTT.

This chain links TRBV13 with TRBJ2-1, with TRBD2 matching over 11 bases. The CDR3 extends over 15 amino acids. Germline trimming cut 5 bases from V and 9 bases from J; bases unmatched to any gene: 9. CDR1 PRHDT and CDR2 FYEKMQ come from the germline V gene (reference sequence). Here the CDR3 DNA reads TGTGCCAGCAGCCATAGCGGGAGGGCCGGTGTTGAGCAGTTCTTC. This translates into CASSHSGRAGVEQFF.

V and J are TRBV2 and TRBJ1-2; D is ambiguous. Germline CDR1 reads SNHLY; CDR2 reads FYNNEI. The CDR3 covers 15 residues. Trimming removed 4 bases from V and 3 bases from J, with 15 bases in between. This CDR3 reads CASSGGRNSYYGYTF. The CDR3 bases are TGTGCCAGCAGTGGAGGGAGGAACTCCTACTATGGCTACACCTTC.

This clone was picked up a small number of times. The CDR3 loop reads CASSQGPGWGGYTF. CDR3 sequence (DNA): TGTGCCAGCAGCCAAGGTCCAGGGTGGGGAGGCTACACCTTC. The genes are TRBV14 and TRBJ1-2; TRBD1 might be the D (5 bases). The germline gives CDR1 SGHDN, CDR2 FVKESK. This CDR3 has 14 residues. V lost 1 base, J lost 8 bases, and 14 bases lay in between.

Here the CDR3 reads CASSDAYPFYNEQFF. The CDR3 DNA reads as TGTGCCAGCAGTGATGCCTATCCCTTTTACAATGAGCAGTTCTTC. The chain has TRBV6-1 and TRBJ2-1; D not certain. This CDR3 has 15 residues. The V and J ends lost 3 bases and 4 bases respectively, with 13 bases between them. CDR1 and CDR2 (germline): MNHNS, SASEGT.

This chain uses TRBV5-4 with TRBJ2-1; maybe TRBD1 (5 bases). V lost 2 bases and J 4 bases, leaving 16 bases between the germline ends. Germline CDR1 reads SGHNT; CDR2 reads YYREEE (reference sequence). The CDR3 contains 16 residues. CDR3 loop: CASSFIAGPPYNEQFF. The CDR3 DNA follows: TGTGCCAGCAGCTTTATCGCAGGGCCTCCTTACAATGAGCAGTTCTTC.

The gene calls are TRBV27 and TRBJ1-2, with 9 bases matching TRBD1. The CDR3 extends over 16 amino acids. Germline V gives CDR1 MNHEY, CDR2 SMNVEV (reference sequence). Trimming at V came to 5 bases and at J to 4 bases, leaving 11 bases not matched to a gene. The CDR3 DNA reads as TGTGCCAGCAGTAGCATCCGGGACAGGGCCATCTATGGCTACACCTTC. Its translation: CASSSIRDRAIYGYTF.

This chain joins TRBV5-6 and TRBJ1-6; 7 nucleotides match TRBD1. J was trimmed by 10 bases and V by 0 bases; bases with no gene match: 7. CDR1 and CDR2 (germline): SGHDT, YYEEEE. The CDR3 sequence is 15 residues long. CDR3 DNA sequence: TGTGCCAGCAGCTTGGGACAGGGTGTCGTGTCACCCCTCCACTTT. Protein sequence: CASSLGQGVVSPLHF.

The chain recombines TRBV6-2 or TRBV6-3 with TRBJ2-2; maybe TRBD1 (6 bases). The germline CDR1 and CDR2 sequences are MNHEY and SVGEGT. Deletions cut 5 bases from V and 1 base from J, with 8 bases between. The CDR3 extends over 14 amino acids. Written as DNA, the CDR3 is TGTGCCAGCAGTAAACAGGGGAACACCGGGGAGCTGTTTTTT. Its translation is CASSKQGNTGELFF.

The chain recombines TRBV4-1 with TRBJ2-1; 7 nucleotides line up with TRBD2. CDR3 length: 14 residues. CDR1 and CDR2 from the germline V gene are MGHRA and YSYEKL. V lost 7 bases and J lost 6; bases outside the gene matches: 9. The DNA for the CDR3 is TGCGCCAGCATTGGGCGGGGCGGGAGCAATGAGCAGTTCTTC. Translated: CASIGRGGSNEQFF.

This clone was observed a handful of times. The chain couples TRBV19 to TRBJ1-1, with TRBD1 as a possible D gene (5 bases). From germline, CDR1 is LNHDA and CDR2 SQIVND (reference sequence). CDR3 length: 12 amino acids. V was pared by 9 bases and J by 8 bases, with 16 bases between. CDR3 coding DNA: TGTGCCAGCCCAACAGGCGGTGGAGAAGCTTTCTTT. Protein product: CASPTGGGEAFF.

The chain is built from TRBV30 and TRBJ1-6; D ambiguous. This CDR3 comprises 14 residues. The ends were cut back, 1 base at V and 7 bases at J, with 11 bases in the middle. Germline CDR1 reads GTSNPN; CDR2 reads SVGIG (reference sequence). CDR3 DNA: TGTGCCTGGAGTGCGCAGGTTGGGAATTCACCCCTCCACTTT. It encodes CAWSAQVGNSPLHF.

The rearrangement joins TRBV27 to TRBJ2-1; 11 bases are a match to TRBD2. The CDR3 is 15 residues long. Germline V gene lookup returns CDR1 MNHEY and CDR2 SMNVEV (reference sequence). Germline trimming cut 6 bases from V and 1 base from J; bases unmatched to any gene: 2. As DNA, the CDR3 is TGTGCCAGCAGCTGGACTAGCGGGTCCTACAATGAGCAGTTCTTC. Translating it yields CASSWTSGSYNEQFF.

This chain uses TRBV6-5 with TRBJ2-1; D uncertain. The germline V gene encodes CDR1 MNHEY and CDR2 SVGAGI. CDR3 size: 15 residues. Between the trimmed V and J ends, which lost 4 bases and 0 bases, there was a span of 10 bases. CDR3 DNA: TGTGCCAGCAGTTTTAATCTAGACTCCTACAATGAGCAGTTCTTC. Translation gives CASSFNLDSYNEQFF.

The chain employs TRBV10-1 and TRBJ2-7, with D possibly TRBD2 on 7 matching bases. The V gene lost 0 bases and the J gene lost 0 bases, with 12 bases spanning the gap. The CDR3 contains 16 residues. Germline assignment: CDR1 WNHNN and CDR2 SYGVQD (reference sequence). The CDR3 nucleotides are TGCGCCAGCAGTGAGTCGAGGCGGGGGCACTCCTACGAGCAGTACTTC. It is translated as CASSESRRGHSYEQYF.

This clone was counted once. This sequence joins TRBV9 and TRBJ1-1; 8 positions match TRBD1. Germline lookup yields CDR1 SGDLS and CDR2 YYNGEE. V shed 2 bases, J shed 1 base, and the junction held 4 bases outside the gene matches. The CDR3 sequence is 15 residues long. CDR3 in amino acids: CASSVHGQGNTEAFF. CDR3 sequence (DNA): TGTGCCAGCAGCGTCCACGGACAGGGGAACACTGAAGCTTTCTTT. The full variable domain, completed using reference TRBV9 and TRBJ1-1, is DSGVTQTPKHLITATGQRVTLRCSPRSGDLSVYWYQQSLDQGLQFLIQYYNGEERAKGNILERFSAQQFPDLHSELNLSSLELGDSALYFCASSVHGQGNTEAFFGQGTRLTVV.

This chain joins TRBV11-2 and TRBJ2-7; D possibly corresponds to TRBD1 (6 bases). CDR1 and CDR2 from the germline V gene are SGHAT and FQNNGV. The CDR3 covers 13 residues. Trimming stripped 6 bases from V and 6 bases from J, with 15 bases between. CDR3 bases: TGTGCCAGCAGTTATACAGGGAGTGGCGAGCAGTACTTC. Amino acids: CASSYTGSGEQYF. The full variable domain, with the rest looked up from reference TRBV11-2 and TRBJ2-7, is EAGVAQSPRYKIIEKRQSVAFWCNPISGHATLYWYQQILGQGPKLLIQFQNNGVVDDSQLPKDRFSAERLKGVDSTLKIQPAKLEDSAVYLCASSYTGSGEQYFGPGTRLTVT.

This clone was counted once. This sequence joins TRBV19 and TRBJ1-5, with a possible D match to TRBD1 (5 bases). V dropped 3 bases and J dropped 10 bases, with 19 bases sitting between them. Germline assignment: CDR1 LNHDA and CDR2 SQIVND (reference sequence). The CDR3 consists of 15 residues. The CDR3 DNA is TGTGCCAGTAGTATGTCTCCACAGGCCTTTAGTCCCCAGCATTTT. It encodes CASSMSPQAFSPQHF.

V usage is TRBV7-6 and J usage is TRBJ1-2, with D maybe TRBD1 (5 bases). The CDR3 spans 15 residues. V was trimmed by 2 bases and J by 4 bases, leaving 14 bases between them. Germline loops: CDR1 SGHVS, CDR2 FNYEAQ. The CDR3 loop is CASSLRPGHPYGYTF. CDR3 DNA: TGTGCCAGCAGCTTACGCCCAGGGCATCCCTATGGCTACACCTTC.

This chain joins TRBV23-1 and TRBJ2-1, with D possibly TRBD2 on 5 matching bases. TRBV23-1 is filed as an ORF, its function uncertain. The CDR3 sequence is 12 residues long. V was cut by 4 bases and J by 8 bases, with 9 bases left in between. The CDR3 here is CASSLRADEQFF. CDR3 coding DNA: TGCGCCAGCAGTCTGAGGGCTGATGAGCAGTTCTTC.

The chain combines TRBV20-1 with TRBJ2-2; no clear D gene. V shed 3 bases and J shed 1 base, with 9 bases lying between them. The CDR3 is 14 residues long. Germline V gene sequence: CDR1 DFQATT, CDR2 SNEGSKA (reference sequence). The CDR3 DNA reads TGCAGTGCTAGTGGCGCGTTGAACACCGGGGAGCTGTTTTTT. Translated: CSASGALNTGELFF.

The V call is TRBV24-1, the J call TRBJ1-2, with a weak D call TRBD1 (6 bases). Trimming removed 0 bases at V and 7 bases at J, with 8 bases between. Germline CDR1 reads KGHDR; CDR2 reads SFDVKD. The CDR3 consists of 13 residues. The CDR3: CATSDLGQFGYTF. The CDR3 nucleotides are TGTGCCACCAGTGATTTGGGACAGTTTGGCTACACCTTC.

The rearrangement joins TRBV9 to TRBJ2-7; D perhaps matches TRBD1 (6 bases). The V gene lost 2 bases and the J gene lost 3 bases, with 18 bases spanning the gap. The CDR3 is made up of 16 amino acids. The germline gives CDR1 SGDLS, CDR2 YYNGEE. CDR3 protein: CASSVAPGEKGYEQYF. The CDR3 DNA reads TGTGCCAGCAGCGTCGCCCCAGGGGAAAAAGGCTACGAGCAGTACTTC. The variable domain in full, with the rest retrieved from reference TRBV9 and TRBJ2-7, is DSGVTQTPKHLITATGQRVTLRCSPRSGDLSVYWYQQSLDQGLQFLIQYYNGEERAKGNILERFSAQQFPDLHSELNLSSLELGDSALYFCASSVAPGEKGYEQYFGPGTRLTVT.

The rearrangement links TRBV19 to TRBJ2-1; 12 bases align to TRBD2. CDR3 length equals 15 residues. Germline V lookup: CDR1 LNHDA, CDR2 SQIVND (reference sequence). Trimming removed 4 bases from V and 8 bases from J; junction bases left unmatched: 6. The CDR3 sequence: CASSTLAGGLYEQFF. The CDR3 DNA follows: TGTGCCAGTAGTACCCTAGCGGGGGGGCTTTATGAGCAGTTCTTC.